The following is a T cell receptor (beta chain) sequence with its context. Its antigen is not known. The sample comes from a study of PD-L1 blockade in urothelial cancer. Study-level information: Prior exposure to chemotherapy in patients amounted to 0 to 3 regimens received. Study-level points and caveats: Below-median blood TCR clonality before treatment forecast better survival.

The CDR3 contains 17 residues. After removal of 9 bases from V and 4 bases from J, the junction contained 12 bases not matched to a gene. CDR1 and CDR2 from the germline V gene are SGHVS and FNYEAQ. Generated by immunoSEQ multiplex PCR, the TCRdb table keeps only in-frame clones and is missing some. The sample includes over 45,000 clones, 85% to 90% seen only once; the top ten take under 3%. The chain has TRBV7-6 and TRBJ2-5; TRBD2 matches 15 bases. The clonotype originates from a man aged 50 or older with urothelial cancer. Sequenced here: PBMCs, sampled around atezolizumab (anti-PD-L1) treatment. CDR3 sequence: CASRKGLAGGWGETQYF. The CDR3 coding sequence is TGTGCCAGTCGAAAGGGACTAGCGGGAGGCTGGGGAGAGACCCAGTACTTC.